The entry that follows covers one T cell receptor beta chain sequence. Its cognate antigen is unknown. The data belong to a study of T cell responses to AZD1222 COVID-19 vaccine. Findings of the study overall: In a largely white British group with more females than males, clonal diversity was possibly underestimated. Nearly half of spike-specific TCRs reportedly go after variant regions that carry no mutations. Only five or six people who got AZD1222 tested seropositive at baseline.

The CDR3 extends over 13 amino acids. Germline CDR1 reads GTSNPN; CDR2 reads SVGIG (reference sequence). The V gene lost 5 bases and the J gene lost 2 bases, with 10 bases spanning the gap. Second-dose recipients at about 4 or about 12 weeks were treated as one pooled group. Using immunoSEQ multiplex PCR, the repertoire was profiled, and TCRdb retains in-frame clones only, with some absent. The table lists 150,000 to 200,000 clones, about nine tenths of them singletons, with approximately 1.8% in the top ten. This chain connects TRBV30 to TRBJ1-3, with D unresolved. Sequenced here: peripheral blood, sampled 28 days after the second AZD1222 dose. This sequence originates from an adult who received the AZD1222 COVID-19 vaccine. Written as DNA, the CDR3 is TGTGCCTGGGGACCCGGGACTGGAAACACCATATATTTT. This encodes CAWGPGTGNTIYF.